This T cell receptor beta chain is drawn from a study of somatic mutations in cytotoxic T cells in rheumatoid arthritis. Background on the study: Flow cytometric sorting isolated some V beta antibody-stained T-cell populations at nearly 100% purity, and among them were V beta1+ cells that underwent TCRB sequencing. Overall study results and limits: In about an eighth of the 65 patients, the largest CD8+ clone exceeded 20% of CD8+ cells.

The germline V and J ends were trimmed by 6 bases and 4 bases, with 19 bases remaining between them. Germline V gives CDR1 WSHSY, CDR2 SAAADI. This CDR3 is built from 15 residues. Method: immunoSEQ multiplex PCR; TCRdb's copy keeps in-frame clones and lacks some. Of 10,000 or so clones in the sample, around four fifths were seen once. A note on this clone: No antigen is known for it.

This receptor was obtained from an adult with rheumatoid arthritis. V is TRBV10-2 and J is TRBJ2-7; D could derive from TRBD1 or TRBD2 (5 bases each). Sequenced input: CD8+ T cells sorted from blood. CDR3 sequence reads: CASSQGWGSAYEQYF. CDR3 coding DNA: TGCGCCAGCAGCCAAGGGTGGGGGAGTGCGTACGAGCAGTACTTC.